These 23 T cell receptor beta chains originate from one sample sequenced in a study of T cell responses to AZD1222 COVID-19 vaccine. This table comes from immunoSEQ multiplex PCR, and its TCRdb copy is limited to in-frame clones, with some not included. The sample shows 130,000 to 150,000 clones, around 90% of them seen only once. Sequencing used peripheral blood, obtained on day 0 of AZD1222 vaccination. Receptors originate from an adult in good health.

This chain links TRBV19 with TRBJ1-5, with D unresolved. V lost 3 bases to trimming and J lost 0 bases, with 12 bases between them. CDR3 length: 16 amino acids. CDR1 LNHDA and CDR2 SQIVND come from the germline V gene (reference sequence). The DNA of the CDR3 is TGTGCCAGTAGTATGGGTACCTTCCGTAGCAATCAGCCCCAGCATTTT. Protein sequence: CASSMGTFRSNQPQHF.

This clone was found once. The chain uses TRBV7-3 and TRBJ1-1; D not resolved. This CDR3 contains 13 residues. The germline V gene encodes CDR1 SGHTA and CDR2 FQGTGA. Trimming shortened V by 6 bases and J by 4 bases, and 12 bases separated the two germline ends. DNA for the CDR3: TGTGCCAGCAGTACTAGGGTGGCCACTGAAGCTTTCTTT. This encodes CASSTRVATEAFF.

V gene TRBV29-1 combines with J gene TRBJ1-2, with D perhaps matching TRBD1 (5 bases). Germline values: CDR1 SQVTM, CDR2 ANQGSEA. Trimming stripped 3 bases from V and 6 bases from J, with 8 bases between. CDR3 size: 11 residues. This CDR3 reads CSVERQHGYTF. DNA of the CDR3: TGCAGCGTTGAGAGACAGCATGGCTACACCTTC.

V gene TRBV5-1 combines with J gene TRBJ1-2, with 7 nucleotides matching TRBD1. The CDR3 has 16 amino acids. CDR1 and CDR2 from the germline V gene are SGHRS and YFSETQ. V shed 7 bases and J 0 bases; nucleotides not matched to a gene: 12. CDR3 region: CASQPILGQANYGYTF. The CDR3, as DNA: TGCGCCAGCCAACCTATCCTTGGACAGGCTAACTATGGCTACACCTTC.

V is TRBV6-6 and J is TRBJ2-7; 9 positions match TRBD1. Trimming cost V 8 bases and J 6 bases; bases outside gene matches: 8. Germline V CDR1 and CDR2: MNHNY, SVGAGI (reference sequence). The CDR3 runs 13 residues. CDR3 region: CASQGTGLSEQYF. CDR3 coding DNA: TGTGCCAGCCAAGGGACAGGGCTATCCGAGCAGTACTTC.

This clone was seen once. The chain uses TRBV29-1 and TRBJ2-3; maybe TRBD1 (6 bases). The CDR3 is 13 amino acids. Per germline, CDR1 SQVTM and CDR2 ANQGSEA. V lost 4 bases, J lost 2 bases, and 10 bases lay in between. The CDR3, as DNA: TGCAGCGTTGTCCGGACAGACACAGATACGCAGTATTTT. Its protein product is CSVVRTDTDTQYF.

The CDR3 loop is CASSFHRDGTEAFF. The CDR3 DNA sequence: TGTGCCAGCAGCTTCCACAGGGATGGCACTGAAGCTTTCTTT. The chain employs TRBV11-2 and TRBJ1-1; the D gene is possibly TRBD1 (6 bases). Germline V gene data show CDR1 as SGHAT and CDR2 as FQNNGV. The ends were cut back, 3 bases at V and 4 bases at J, with 12 bases in the middle. This CDR3 is 14 amino acids long.

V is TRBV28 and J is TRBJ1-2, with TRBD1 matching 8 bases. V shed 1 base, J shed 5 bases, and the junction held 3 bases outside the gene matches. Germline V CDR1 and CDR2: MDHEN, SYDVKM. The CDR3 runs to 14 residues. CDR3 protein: CASSLFGQGYGYTF. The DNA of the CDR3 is TGTGCCAGCAGTTTATTTGGACAGGGTTATGGCTACACCTTC.

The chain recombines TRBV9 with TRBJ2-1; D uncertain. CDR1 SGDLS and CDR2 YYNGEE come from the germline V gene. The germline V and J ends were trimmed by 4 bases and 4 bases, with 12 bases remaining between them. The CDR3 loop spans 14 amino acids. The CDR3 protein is CASSTRSEYNEQFF. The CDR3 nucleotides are TGTGCCAGCAGCACCCGGTCGGAGTACAATGAGCAGTTCTTC.

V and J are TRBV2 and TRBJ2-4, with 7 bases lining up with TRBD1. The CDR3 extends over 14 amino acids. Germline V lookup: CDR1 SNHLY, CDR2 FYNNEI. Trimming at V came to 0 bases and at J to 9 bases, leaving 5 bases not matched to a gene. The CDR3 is CASSEARRQGIQYF. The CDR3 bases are TGTGCCAGCAGTGAAGCGCGTCGACAGGGCATTCAGTACTTC.

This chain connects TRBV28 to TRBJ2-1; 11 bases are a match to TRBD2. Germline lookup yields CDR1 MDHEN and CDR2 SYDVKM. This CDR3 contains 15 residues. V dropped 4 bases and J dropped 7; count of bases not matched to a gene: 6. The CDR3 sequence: CASSSPSGRRNEQFF. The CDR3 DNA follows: TGTGCCAGCAGTTCCCCTAGCGGGAGGAGAAATGAGCAGTTCTTC.

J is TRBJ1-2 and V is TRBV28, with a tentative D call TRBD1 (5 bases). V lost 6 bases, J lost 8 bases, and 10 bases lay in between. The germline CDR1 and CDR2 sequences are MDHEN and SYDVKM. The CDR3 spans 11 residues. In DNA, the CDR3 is TGTGCCAGCAGCGCCGGGGGGGGCTACACCTTC. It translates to CASSAGGGYTF.

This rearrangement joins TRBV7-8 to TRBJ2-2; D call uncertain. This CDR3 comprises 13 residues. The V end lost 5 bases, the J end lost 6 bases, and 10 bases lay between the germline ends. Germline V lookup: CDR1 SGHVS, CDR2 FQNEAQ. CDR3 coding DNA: TGTGCCAGCAGCCTCAACCCCCCCGGGGAGCTGTTTTTT. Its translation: CASSLNPPGELFF. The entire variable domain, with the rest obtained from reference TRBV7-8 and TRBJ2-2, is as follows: GAGVSQSPRYKVAKRGQDVALRCDPISGHVSLFWYQQALGQGPEFLTYFQNEAQLDKSGLPSDRFFAERPEGSVSTLKIQRTQQEDSAVYLCASSLNPPGELFFGEGSRLTVL.

CDR3 DNA sequence: TGTGCCAGCAGCTTGGGGCAGGGCGGTCAGCCCCAGCATTTT. Its translation is CASSLGQGGQPQHF. This chain links TRBV5-6 with TRBJ1-5, with a tentative D call TRBD1 (5 bases). Trimming removed 0 bases at V and 6 bases at J, with 10 bases between. The CDR3 consists of 14 residues. Germline CDR1 reads SGHDT; CDR2 reads YYEEEE.

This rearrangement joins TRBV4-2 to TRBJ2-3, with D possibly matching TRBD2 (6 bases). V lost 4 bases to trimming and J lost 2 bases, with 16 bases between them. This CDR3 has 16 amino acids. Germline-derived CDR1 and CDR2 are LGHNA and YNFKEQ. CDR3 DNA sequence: TGTGCCAGCAGCCCCCTGGTCAGCGGGTACACAGATACGCAGTATTTT. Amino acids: CASSPLVSGYTDTQYF.

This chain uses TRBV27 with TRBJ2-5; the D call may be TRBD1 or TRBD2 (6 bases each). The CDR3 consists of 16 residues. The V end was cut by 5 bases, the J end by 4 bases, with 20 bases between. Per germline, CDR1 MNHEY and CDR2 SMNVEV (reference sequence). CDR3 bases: TGTGCCAGCAGTGGGGGTAGCGGCAGGGGTTTAGAGACCCAGTACTTC. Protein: CASSGGSGRGLETQYF.

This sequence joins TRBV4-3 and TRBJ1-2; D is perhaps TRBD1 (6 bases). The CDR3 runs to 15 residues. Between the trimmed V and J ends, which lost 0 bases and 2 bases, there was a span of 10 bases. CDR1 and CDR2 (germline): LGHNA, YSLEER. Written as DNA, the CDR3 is TGCGCCAGCAGCCAAGATCGGGGGCAGAACTATGGCTACACCTTC. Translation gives CASSQDRGQNYGYTF.

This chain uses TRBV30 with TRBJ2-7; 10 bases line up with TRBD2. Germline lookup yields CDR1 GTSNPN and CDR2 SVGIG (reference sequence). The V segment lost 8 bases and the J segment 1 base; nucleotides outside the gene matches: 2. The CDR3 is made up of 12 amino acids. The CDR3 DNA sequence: TGTGCCGTGACTAGCGGGTCCTACGAGCAGTACTTC. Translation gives CAVTSGSYEQYF.

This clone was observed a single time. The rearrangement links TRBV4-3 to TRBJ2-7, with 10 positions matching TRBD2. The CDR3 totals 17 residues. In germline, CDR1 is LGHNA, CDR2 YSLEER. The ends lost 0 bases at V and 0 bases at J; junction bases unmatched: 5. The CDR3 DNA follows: TGCGCCAGCAGCCAAGACCGAGCGGGAGGGCCCTCCTACGAGCAGTACTTC. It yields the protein CASSQDRAGGPSYEQYF.

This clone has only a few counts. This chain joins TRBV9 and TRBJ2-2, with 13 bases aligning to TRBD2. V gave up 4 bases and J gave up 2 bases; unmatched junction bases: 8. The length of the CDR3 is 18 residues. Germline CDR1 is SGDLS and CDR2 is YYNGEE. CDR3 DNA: TGTGCCAGCAGCACCCGGACTAGCGGGAGTCCAAACACCGGGGAGCTGTTTTTT. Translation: CASSTRTSGSPNTGELFF.

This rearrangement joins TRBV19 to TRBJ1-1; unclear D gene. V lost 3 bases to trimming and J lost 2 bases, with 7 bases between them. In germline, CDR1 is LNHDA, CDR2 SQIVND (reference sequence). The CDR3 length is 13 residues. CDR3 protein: CASSIIGNTEAFF. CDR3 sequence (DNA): TGTGCCAGTAGTATCATCGGAAACACTGAAGCTTTCTTT.

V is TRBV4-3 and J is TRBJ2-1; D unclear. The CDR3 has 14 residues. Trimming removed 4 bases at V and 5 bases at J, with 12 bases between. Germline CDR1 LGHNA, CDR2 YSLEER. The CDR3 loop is CASSPRAAHNEQFF. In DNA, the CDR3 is TGCGCCAGCAGCCCTCGGGCCGCACACAATGAGCAGTTCTTC.

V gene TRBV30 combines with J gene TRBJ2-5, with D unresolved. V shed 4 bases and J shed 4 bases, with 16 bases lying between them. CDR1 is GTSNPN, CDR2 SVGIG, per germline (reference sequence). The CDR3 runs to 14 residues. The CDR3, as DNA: TGTGCCTGGAAGGCCCGCCGTTTGAGAGAGACCCAGTACTTC. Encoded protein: CAWKARRLRETQYF.